This T cell receptor beta chain was documented in a study of identifying expanded T cells in peripheral blood. The study's findings and limits: Clone count variance between roughly 2-week samples rose with total template count.

No infections or other immune events were documented during collection. The germline V gene has CDR1 SGHAT and CDR2 FQNNGV. The CDR3 is 14 residues long. Sequencing was performed with immunoSEQ multiplex PCR; in TCRdb, only in-frame clones are kept and a portion is missing. This sample has about 110,000 clones, with about 88% found just once. Worth noting for this clone: Its antigen is undetermined. At one end the junction does not follow the germline gene, possibly because of a read error.

The TCR comes from a person aged 18 to 75 in good health. Sequencing input: blood. This chain links TRBV11-2 with TRBJ2-7, with no clear D. CDR3 sequence reads: CASSLDRALYGQYF. The CDR3 DNA is TGTGCCAGCAGCTTAGACCGGGCTCTATACGGGCAGTACTTC.